The rows below give T cell receptor beta chains drawn from one sample of a study of blood T cells in healthy people across ages. TCRdb redid the calling of the 5' RACE reads with MiXCR, one entry per CDR3 protein. The sample yields 1,500,000 or so distinct CDR3 sequences, roughly two fifths seen once. Input material: blood. The receptors derive from a woman aged 18-30 years in good health. CDR3s include the opening cysteine and the closing phenylalanine or tryptophan.

v_call	j_call	cdr3_aa
TRBV27	TRBJ2-7	CASSLVWTSGYNEQYF
TRBV12-3/TRBV12-4	TRBJ2-5	CASLLGRSYNEQYF
TRBV5-5	TRBJ2-1	CASTQLAGAVYNEQFF
TRBV12-3/TRBV12-4	.	CASRSAGGGAYNEQYF
TRBV3-1	TRBJ2-3	CASSQGRGLSTDTQYF
TRBV30	TRBJ2-7	CAWMRGTGDYEQYF
TRBV12-3/TRBV12-4	TRBJ2-7	CASSLSGTASYEQYF
TRBV4-2	TRBJ2-7	CASSPKTGGDEQYF
TRBV7-2	.	CASSSSPASGSSYEQYF
TRBV5-1	TRBJ1-6	CASSLQGIRNSPLHF
TRBV7-9	TRBJ2-5	CASTIGGQETQYF
TRBV5-1	.	CASSVSWGNEQYF
TRBV20-1	TRBJ2-7	CSVGQGNIYEQYF
TRBV5-1	TRBJ1-2	CASSSNSPGTWDGYTF
TRBV9	TRBJ1-4	CASSVDEGLLELFF
TRBV7-9	TRBJ2-2	CASSREMVKNTGELFF
TRBV6-1	TRBJ2-7	CASSKISGTEIRYEQYF
TRBV30	TRBJ1-5	CARNRIWSQPQHF
TRBV30	TRBJ2-2	CAWSVGTDTGELFF
TRBV4-2	TRBJ2-7	CASSQVHGSEYEQYF
TRBV12-3/TRBV12-4	TRBJ2-1	CASSFRRDRSYNEQFF
TRBV7-2	TRBJ1-2	CASSLQGAVNYDYTF